The 28 T cell receptor beta chains in this list originate from one sample, sequenced in a study of naive and memory T cell subsets. An equimolar mix of two oligonucleotides served as the beta constant-region primer for TRBC1 and TRBC2. The ligated cDNA underwent four PCR rounds using SP2 and nested alpha and beta constant-region primers. TCRdb reprocessed the UMI-ligation and nested PCR reads with MiXCR, giving one entry per CDR3 protein. This table has around 130,000 distinct CDR3 sequences, around a third appearing once. The sequenced sample consisted of central memory CD4+ T cells from blood. The receptors stem from a human donor in good health.

The sample holds many counts of this clonotype. CDR3 DNA sequence: TGCAGTGCTACCCCGGGACAGGGGTTCTACGAGCAGTACTTC. It encodes CSATPGQGFYEQYF. The gene calls are TRBV20-1 and TRBJ2-7, with 10 bases matching TRBD1. Germline CDR1 is DFQATT and CDR2 is SNEGSKA (reference sequence). J was trimmed by 3 bases and V by 4 bases; bases with no gene match: 6. The CDR3 consists of 14 residues.

This clonotype was seen a handful of times. The chain employs TRBV6-2 or TRBV6-3 and TRBJ2-1; D uncertain. This CDR3 has 14 residues. V lost 2 bases, J lost 9 bases, and 14 bases lay in between. Germline V gene data show CDR1 as MNHEY and CDR2 as SVGEGT. CDR3 residues: CASSYVGLIGEQFF. The CDR3, as DNA: TGTGCCAGCAGTTACGTGGGTTTGATTGGTGAGCAGTTCTTC.

This chain links TRBV29-1 with TRBJ2-1, with D unresolved. V lost 4 bases and J lost 5, with 6 bases in between. CDR3 length: 11 residues. The V gene's germline CDR1 is SQVTM and CDR2 ANQGSEA. The CDR3 sequence is CSVGHNNEQFF. CDR3 sequence (DNA): TGCAGCGTTGGACACAACAATGAGCAGTTCTTC.

This clonotype turned up a few times. The rearrangement links TRBV20-1 to TRBJ2-5, with TRBD1 matching over 8 bases. The CDR3 runs to 14 residues. V shed 3 bases, J shed 5 bases, and the junction held 8 bases outside the gene matches. Germline V CDR1 and CDR2: DFQATT, SNEGSKA (reference sequence). CDR3 region: CSASFRGPTETQYF. The CDR3 DNA follows: TGCAGTGCTAGTTTCAGGGGGCCCACGGAGACCCAGTACTTC.

This sequence joins TRBV30 and TRBJ2-7; D unresolved. The V gene's germline CDR1 is GTSNPN and CDR2 SVGIG (reference sequence). CDR3 size: 12 residues. V was cut by 0 bases and J by 6 bases, with 9 bases left in between. Here the CDR3 DNA reads TGTGCCTGGAGTGTAAAGCTAGTCGAGCAGTACTTC. Amino acid sequence: CAWSVKLVEQYF.

The chain combines TRBV6-2 or TRBV6-3 with TRBJ1-1, with D possibly matching TRBD1 (5 bases). V was cut by 3 bases and J by 1 base, with 15 bases left in between. Germline assignment: CDR1 MNHEY and CDR2 SVGEGT. The CDR3 consists of 16 residues. The CDR3 nucleotides read TGTGCCAGCAGTTATTCATCCGGCAGGGCGAACACTGAAGCTTTCTTT. Its protein product is CASSYSSGRANTEAFF.

The chain recombines TRBV7-2 with TRBJ2-1; 8 nucleotides agree with TRBD2. The CDR3 sequence is 18 residues long. V lost 2 bases and J lost 7; bases outside the gene matches: 16. Germline CDR1 is SGHTA and CDR2 is FQGNSA. The CDR3 nucleotides read TGTGCCAGCAGCTTATCCCCGTCGGGCCCTAGCGGGTCAAATGAGCAGTTCTTC. This encodes CASSLSPSGPSGSNEQFF.

This clonotype was found a few times. The J gene is TRBJ2-7, the V gene TRBV6-5; D is possibly TRBD2 (5 bases). The CDR3 extends over 12 amino acids. The V end was cut by 6 bases, the J end by 4 bases, with 10 bases between. CDR1 MNHEY and CDR2 SVGAGI come from the germline V gene. Written as DNA, the CDR3 is TGTGCCAGCAGCCGGGAATATTACGAGCAGTACTTC. Encoded protein: CASSREYYEQYF.

In its sample, this clonotype was seen a few times. V gene TRBV7-9 combines with J gene TRBJ2-7; perhaps TRBD1 as D (5 bases). CDR1 is SEHNR and CDR2 is FQNEAQ in the germline V gene (reference sequence). This CDR3 region has 12 residues. Trimming took off 3 bases at V and 5 bases at J, with 8 bases between the two ends. The CDR3 here is CASSFDSHEQYF. CDR3 bases: TGTGCCAGCAGCTTCGACAGCCACGAGCAGTACTTC.

This clonotype was found once. The chain links TRBV6-2 or TRBV6-3 to TRBJ2-1; 13 bases align to TRBD2. V lost 7 bases and J lost 4; bases outside the gene matches: 16. Per germline, CDR1 MNHEY and CDR2 SVGEGT. This CDR3 is built from 19 residues. CDR3 bases: TGTGCCAGCACCACTCTTCGAGGACTAGCGGGAGCCCAATACAATGAGCAGTTCTTC. It translates to CASTTLRGLAGAQYNEQFF.

The V gene is TRBV29-1, the J gene TRBJ2-3; maybe TRBD2 (5 bases). The CDR3 totals 14 residues. In germline, CDR1 is SQVTM, CDR2 ANQGSEA. Trimming left V 7 bases short and J 2 bases short, with 16 bases between. In DNA form, the CDR3 reads TGCAGCGGTAGTCTAGGGAGCAACACAGATACGCAGTATTTT. Protein: CSGSLGSNTDTQYF.

V usage is TRBV5-1 and J usage is TRBJ2-2; the match to TRBD2 covers 8 bases. The CDR3 has 14 residues. Looked up from germline, CDR1 is SGHRS and CDR2 is YFSETQ. Germline trimming cut 2 bases from V and 5 bases from J; bases unmatched to any gene: 2. The CDR3 coding sequence is TGCGCCAGCAGCTTAGCGGGAGTTACCGGGGAGCTGTTTTTT. This sequence encodes CASSLAGVTGELFF.

This chain uses TRBV20-1 with TRBJ2-1; 7 nucleotides align to TRBD2. The ends lost 6 bases at V and 2 bases at J; junction bases unmatched: 10. Germline V gene lookup returns CDR1 DFQATT and CDR2 SNEGSKA (reference sequence). CDR3 length: 15 amino acids. The DNA for the CDR3 is TGCAGTGCCGAACCACTAGCGCGAACCTACAATGAGCAGTTCTTC. It codes for CSAEPLARTYNEQFF.

CDR3 DNA: TGTGCCAGCAGCCGCGGACTAGCGAGCACAGATACGCAGTATTTT. The encoded protein is CASSRGLASTDTQYF. The chain combines TRBV14 with TRBJ2-3, with 9 bases aligning to TRBD2. The CDR3 extends over 15 amino acids. Germline values: CDR1 SGHDN, CDR2 FVKESK. The J segment lost 0 bases and the V segment lost 4 bases, leaving 2 bases of the junction unmatched.

This clonotype occurred a few times. The CDR3 loop reads CASSIQDRSTDTQYF. CDR3 nucleotide sequence: TGTGCCAGCAGTATACAGGACAGAAGCACAGATACGCAGTATTTT. This chain connects TRBV2 to TRBJ2-3; perhaps TRBD1 as D (6 bases). Trimming shortened V by 5 bases and J by 0 bases, and 12 bases separated the two germline ends. CDR1 and CDR2 (germline): SNHLY, FYNNEI. The CDR3 contains 15 residues.

The rearrangement joins TRBV9 to TRBJ1-3; unclear D gene. The CDR3 consists of 15 residues. Trimming took off 2 bases at V and 2 bases at J, with 11 bases between the two ends. Germline CDR1 SGDLS, CDR2 YYNGEE. CDR3 sequence: CASSVLPSAGNTIYF. The CDR3 DNA reads as TGTGCCAGCAGCGTTCTCCCTAGCGCTGGAAACACCATATATTTT.

This clonotype was observed a single time. The rearrangement links TRBV28 to TRBJ1-6; D unresolved. Germline CDR1 MDHEN, CDR2 SYDVKM. Trimming left V 2 bases short and J 7 bases short, with 9 bases between. This CDR3 is built from 14 residues. The CDR3 here is CASSLSARNSPLHF. CDR3 in DNA: TGTGCCAGCAGTTTAAGTGCAAGGAATTCACCCCTCCACTTT.

This chain connects TRBV19 to TRBJ1-2, with TRBD1 identical over 9 bases. The CDR3 consists of 15 residues. Germline loops: CDR1 LNHDA, CDR2 SQIVND (reference sequence). V was pared by 10 bases and J by 0 bases, with 9 bases of the junction left unmatched. The CDR3 here is CATQLTGGTNYGYTF. The DNA for the CDR3 is TGTGCCACTCAGTTGACAGGGGGAACTAACTATGGCTACACCTTC.

This clonotype occurred a few times. The chain links TRBV11-2 to TRBJ2-7; D remains unclear. The CDR3 spans 12 residues. Germline V gene sequence: CDR1 SGHAT, CDR2 FQNNGV. V was shortened by 1 base and J by 7 bases, with 8 bases between the two germline ends. The CDR3 is CASSLVRGEQYF. The CDR3 DNA is TGTGCCAGCAGCTTAGTCCGAGGAGAGCAGTACTTC.

The chain uses TRBV5-1 and TRBJ2-7; TRBD1 agrees at 8 bases. V trimming: 4 bases; J trimming: 2 bases; junction bases outside the gene matches: 8. This CDR3 is built from 15 residues. The germline V gene has CDR1 SGHRS and CDR2 YFSETQ. CDR3 amino acids: CASSKGQGGPYEQYF. For the CDR3, the DNA is TGCGCCAGCAGCAAAGGACAGGGCGGACCCTACGAGCAGTACTTC.

This clonotype was observed many times. The CDR3 spells CASSSPQGRRTEAFF. The CDR3 nucleotides read TGTGCCAGCAGCTCTCCCCAGGGGCGGAGGACTGAAGCTTTCTTT. The rearrangement joins TRBV12-3 or TRBV12-4 to TRBJ1-1; weak D call: TRBD1 (6 bases). The CDR3 runs to 15 residues. Trimming cost V 6 bases and J 5 bases, with 19 bases left between them.

The chain combines TRBV9 with TRBJ2-3; D remains ambiguous. CDR3 length: 15 amino acids. V lost 4 bases to trimming and J lost 1 base, with 13 bases between them. Germline CDR1 reads SGDLS; CDR2 reads YYNGEE. CDR3 DNA: TGTGCCAGCAGCCCCGGGTTAGCACGCACAGATACGCAGTATTTT. It codes for CASSPGLARTDTQYF. The full variable domain, rest sourced from reference TRBV9 and TRBJ2-3, is DSGVTQTPKHLITATGQRVTLRCSPRSGDLSVYWYQQSLDQGLQFLIQYYNGEERAKGNILERFSAQQFPDLHSELNLSSLELGDSALYFCASSPGLARTDTQYFGPGTRLTVL.

This clonotype was seen just once. The chain combines TRBV20-1 with TRBJ2-7; TRBD2 aligns across 9 bases. CDR3 length: 14 residues. The V gene's germline CDR1 is DFQATT and CDR2 SNEGSKA (reference sequence). V lost 3 bases to trimming and J lost 2 bases; unmatched junction nucleotides: 5. CDR3 in amino acids: CSARIERGAYEQYF. The CDR3 DNA sequence: TGCAGTGCTAGGATAGAGCGGGGGGCCTACGAGCAGTACTTC.

J is TRBJ1-1 and V is TRBV18; a weak D match, TRBD1 (6 bases). This CDR3 is built from 15 residues. Germline V CDR1 and CDR2: KGHSH, LQKENI. V gave up 0 bases and J gave up 1 base, with 9 bases separating them. CDR3 sequence: CASSPPGHRNTEAFF. The CDR3 DNA is TGTGCCAGCTCACCACCGGGACATAGGAACACTGAAGCTTTCTTT.

This clonotype was detected many times. The chain employs TRBV20-1 and TRBJ2-5, with TRBD2 matching over 15 bases. Germline V gives CDR1 DFQATT, CDR2 SNEGSKA (reference sequence). V shed 6 bases and J 2 bases; nucleotides not matched to a gene: 10. The CDR3 has 17 amino acids. CDR3 sequence reads: CSANDGTSGRRQETQYF. CDR3 in DNA: TGCAGTGCAAACGACGGGACTAGCGGGAGGAGGCAAGAGACCCAGTACTTC.

This sequence joins TRBV6-2 or TRBV6-3 and TRBJ2-7; 11 bases are shared with TRBD2. V lost 5 bases and J lost 1; bases outside the gene matches: 4. Germline lookup yields CDR1 MNHEY and CDR2 SVGEGT. CDR3 length: 15 amino acids. CDR3 sequence reads: CASSAGLAASYEQYF. DNA of the CDR3: TGTGCCAGCAGTGCGGGACTAGCGGCTTCCTACGAGCAGTACTTC.

This chain joins TRBV6-2 or TRBV6-3 and TRBJ1-6; D gene ambiguous. This CDR3 is built from 16 residues. Germline V gives CDR1 MNHEY, CDR2 SVGEGT. Trimming stripped 5 bases from V and 4 bases from J, with 15 bases between. This chain's CDR3 is CASSGNSRQYNSPLHF. The CDR3, as DNA: TGTGCCAGCAGTGGAAACAGCCGTCAGTATAATTCACCCCTCCACTTT.

This clonotype was seen more than once but under ten times. This chain links TRBV12-3 or TRBV12-4 with TRBJ2-4, with D uncertain. V was cut by 3 bases and J by 9 bases, with 12 bases left in between. This CDR3 region has 13 residues. The CDR3 coding sequence is TGTGCCAGCAGTTTCCTCGCCTTGAGCATTCAGTACTTC. Protein sequence: CASSFLALSIQYF.